The subject of this entry is one T cell receptor (beta chain). This CDR3 is built from 19 residues. Losses at the gene ends were 4 bases for V and 4 bases for J; bases not matched to a gene: 13. Germline CDR1 is MRHNA and CDR2 is SNTAGT. Some clones are missing from TCRdb's copy, which holds only in-frame ones; the method was immunoSEQ multiplex PCR. The repertoire includes approximately 40,000 clones, roughly 89% of them detected once, and roughly 3.7% sits in the top ten. These data originate in a study of blood T cell repertoires in COVID-19. In the study overall: Samples taken during acute and convalescent COVID-19 were collected in the United States, Italy and Spain.

The chain recombines TRBV6-4 with TRBJ2-2; 12 bases map to TRBD2. The sequencing input was peripheral blood. This clonotype was obtained from a man between 35 and 55 years old with COVID-19, enrolled during active disease. This CDR3 is CASSVVGKGGLAGTGELFF. CDR3 sequence (DNA): TGTGCCAGCAGTGTGGTTGGGAAGGGGGGACTAGCGGGCACCGGGGAGCTGTTTTTT.